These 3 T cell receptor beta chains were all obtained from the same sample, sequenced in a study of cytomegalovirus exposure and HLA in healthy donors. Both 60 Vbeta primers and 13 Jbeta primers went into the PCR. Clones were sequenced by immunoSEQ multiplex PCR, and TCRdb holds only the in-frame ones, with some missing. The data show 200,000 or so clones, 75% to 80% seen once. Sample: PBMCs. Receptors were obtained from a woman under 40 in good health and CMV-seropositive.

This CDR3 reads CASSLTISMNSNQPQHF. The CDR3 DNA reads as TGTGCCAGCAGTCTAACGATTTCTATGAATAGCAATCAGCCCCAGCATTTT. The J gene is TRBJ1-5, the V gene TRBV28; no definite D call. The germline V and J ends were trimmed by 5 bases and 0 bases, with 17 bases remaining between them. The length of the CDR3 is 17 residues. CDR1 and CDR2 from the germline V gene are MDHEN and SYDVKM.

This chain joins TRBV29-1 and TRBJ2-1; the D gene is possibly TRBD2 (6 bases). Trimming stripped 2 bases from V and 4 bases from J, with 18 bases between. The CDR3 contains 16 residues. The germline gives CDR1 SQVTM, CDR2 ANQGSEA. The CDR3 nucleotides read TGCAGCGTTGAATGGAGGGCAGGGAGTTTTTACAATGAGCAGTTCTTC. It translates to CSVEWRAGSFYNEQFF.

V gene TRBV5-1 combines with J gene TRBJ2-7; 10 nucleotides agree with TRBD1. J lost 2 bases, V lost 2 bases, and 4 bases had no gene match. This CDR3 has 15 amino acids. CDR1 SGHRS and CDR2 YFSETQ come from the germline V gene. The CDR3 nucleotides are TGCGCCAGCAGCTTAGGACAGGGGGGTGCCTACGAGCAGTACTTC. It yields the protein CASSLGQGGAYEQYF.